Below are 32 T cell receptor beta chains sequenced from a single sample in a study of neoadjuvant anti-PD-1 for oral cavity cancer. Assay: immunoSEQ multiplex PCR; the TCRdb copy retains only in-frame clones and omits some. Altogether about 16,000 clones are present, 50% to 65% being singletons, with the ten largest covering roughly 2.8%. The sample was PBMCs, taken before nivolumab (anti-PD-1) treatment. These receptors originate from a person between 35 and 79 years old with oral cavity squamous cell carcinoma.

The CDR3 is CASSVEGLDYEQFF. CDR3 bases: TGTGCCAGCAGCGTAGAAGGACTAGACTATGAGCAGTTCTTC. The V gene is TRBV9, the J gene TRBJ2-1, with 7 bases fitting TRBD2. CDR1 and CDR2 (germline): SGDLS, YYNGEE. CDR3 length: 14 amino acids. The trim removed 0 bases at V and 8 bases at J, leaving 5 bases unmatched. Supplemented by reference TRBV9 and TRBJ2-1, the full variable domain reads DSGVTQTPKHLITATGQRVTLRCSPRSGDLSVYWYQQSLDQGLQFLIQYYNGEERAKGNILERFSAQQFPDLHSELNLSSLELGDSALYFCASSVEGLDYEQFFGPGTRLTVL.

The CDR3: CASSGQGARIGYTF. The CDR3 DNA follows: TGTGCCAGCAGTGGACAGGGGGCGCGGATAGGCTACACCTTC. The chain recombines TRBV2 with TRBJ1-2; TRBD1 matches at 10 bases. This CDR3 is built from 14 residues. V lost 4 bases, J lost 8 bases, and 7 bases stayed unmatched. Germline CDR1 reads SNHLY; CDR2 reads FYNNEI.

J is TRBJ2-3 and V is TRBV9; 7 bases align to TRBD2. This CDR3 region has 14 residues. V lost 2 bases to trimming and J lost 0 bases; unmatched junction nucleotides: 0. Germline V CDR1 and CDR2: SGDLS, YYNGEE. CDR3 nucleotide sequence: TGTGCCAGCAGCGTCGGGGGGAGCACAGATACGCAGTATTTT. Protein sequence: CASSVGGSTDTQYF.

This clone was picked up a small number of times. The chain combines TRBV28 with TRBJ2-6; D could derive from TRBD1 or TRBD2 (5 bases each). The CDR3 has 15 amino acids. CDR1 and CDR2 from the germline V gene are MDHEN and SYDVKM. V was clipped by 8 bases and J by 2 bases, with 13 bases between them. CDR3 nucleotides: TGTGCCAGCTCTCCCGGGGCGGCTGGGGCCAACGTCCTGACTTTC. It encodes CASSPGAAGANVLTF.

The chain links TRBV30 to TRBJ1-1; possible D gene TRBD1, 6 bases. Trimming shortened V by 2 bases and J by 0 bases, and 16 bases separated the two germline ends. Per germline, CDR1 GTSNPN and CDR2 SVGIG (reference sequence). The CDR3 is made up of 16 amino acids. For the CDR3, the DNA is TGTGCCTGGAGTCGGGGGGGCTCCTTTATGAACACTGAAGCTTTCTTT. Its protein is CAWSRGGSFMNTEAFF.

The chain joins TRBV4-2 to TRBJ2-1, with D maybe TRBD1 (5 bases). The V and J ends lost 8 bases and 1 base respectively, with 15 bases between them. This CDR3 comprises 15 residues. CDR1 is LGHNA and CDR2 is YNFKEQ in the germline V gene. CDR3 nucleotide sequence: TGTGCCAGCCGGACACAGGCCTCATCCTACAATGAGCAGTTCTTC. It specifies CASRTQASSYNEQFF.

This clone was seen only a few times. V and J are TRBV28 and TRBJ1-2; D might be TRBD1 (5 bases). Trimming removed 4 bases at V and 5 bases at J, with 26 bases between. The CDR3 covers 18 residues. Germline CDR1 MDHEN, CDR2 SYDVKM. The CDR3 is CASSSFASPGWDSYGYTF. In nucleotides, the CDR3 is TGTGCCAGCAGTTCCTTCGCTTCCCCAGGGTGGGACTCATATGGCTACACCTTC.

The J gene is TRBJ2-7, the V gene TRBV5-6; the match to TRBD2 covers 12 bases. The junction had 5 bases not matched to a gene; V was cut back by 3 bases and J by 7 bases. Germline V gives CDR1 SGHDT, CDR2 YYEEEE. This CDR3 region has 14 residues. The DNA for the CDR3 is TGTGCCAGCAGCTCTAGCGGGGGGGCGGGAGAGCAGTACTTC. This translates into CASSSSGGAGEQYF.

The rearrangement links TRBV6-5 to TRBJ2-3, with a weak D call TRBD2 (6 bases). Germline assignment: CDR1 MNHEY and CDR2 SVGAGI. V was pared by 4 bases and J by 0 bases, with 8 bases between. There are 14 residues in the CDR3. CDR3 residues: CASSFSGSTDTQYF. The DNA for the CDR3 is TGTGCCAGCAGTTTCAGCGGGAGCACAGATACGCAGTATTTT.

This chain uses TRBV5-1 with TRBJ2-3, with TRBD1 matching 10 bases. Trimming removed 2 bases from V and 4 bases from J; junction bases left unmatched: 7. The CDR3 loop spans 16 amino acids. Germline CDR1 is SGHRS and CDR2 is YFSETQ. In DNA form, the CDR3 reads TGCGCCAGCAGCTTAGGGACAGGGGCCGGTCCAGATACGCAGTATTTT. Protein product: CASSLGTGAGPDTQYF.

The chain is built from TRBV11-2 and TRBJ2-2; the D gene is possibly TRBD1 (5 bases). Per the germline V gene, CDR1 is SGHAT and CDR2 is FQNNGV. Trimming removed 2 bases at V and 5 bases at J, with 15 bases between. The CDR3 has 16 amino acids. The CDR3 region has the DNA TGTGCCAGCAGCTTAAGCCCCCAAGGGGTGACCGGGGAGCTGTTTTTT. Protein sequence: CASSLSPQGVTGELFF.

This chain joins TRBV6-7 and TRBJ1-6, with D maybe TRBD1 (5 bases). TRBV6-7 is an ORF; its function is uncertain. Trimming cost V 4 bases and J 7 bases, with 23 bases left between them. The CDR3 consists of 18 residues. The CDR3 loop is CASSLGSPGSSWNSPLHF. In DNA form, the CDR3 reads TGTGCCAGCAGTTTAGGGAGTCCAGGGTCTTCTTGGAATTCACCCCTCCACTTT.

This clone was recorded only once. The chain couples TRBV6-1 to TRBJ1-4, with 7 positions matching TRBD1. CDR1 is MNHNS and CDR2 is SASEGT in the germline V gene. The V and J ends lost 4 bases and 4 bases, in that order; junction bases with no gene match: 3. This CDR3 comprises 14 residues. DNA for the CDR3: TGTGCCAGCAGTGGGGGACAGCTTAATGAAAAACTGTTTTTT. It yields the protein CASSGGQLNEKLFF.

This clone occurred once. This chain links TRBV2 with TRBJ2-3, with a possible D match to TRBD2 (6 bases). This CDR3 has 15 amino acids. Germline V gene sequence: CDR1 SNHLY, CDR2 FYNNEI. With 9 bases removed from V and 0 bases from J, the gap between germline ends came to 16 bases. The CDR3 is CARALSGSSTDTQYF. In nucleotides, the CDR3 is TGTGCCAGGGCCCTTAGCGGTTCTAGCACAGATACGCAGTATTTT.

The chain has TRBV19 and TRBJ1-2, with D possibly matching TRBD1 (6 bases). Germline CDR1 is LNHDA and CDR2 is SQIVND (reference sequence). The CDR3 totals 13 residues. The V end lost 5 bases, the J end lost 8 bases, and 15 bases lay between the germline ends. CDR3 residues: CASSYGGREGYTF. CDR3 DNA: TGTGCCAGTAGTTACGGGGGCCGAGAAGGCTACACCTTC. Variable domain in full (rest from reference TRBV19 and TRBJ1-2): DGGITQSPKYLFRKEGQNVTLSCEQNLNHDAMYWYRQDPGQGLRLIYYSQIVNDFQKGDIAEGYSVSREKKESFPLTVTSAQKNPTAFYLCASSYGGREGYTFGSGTRLTVV.

The chain joins TRBV11-2 to TRBJ2-2; D is tentatively TRBD1 or TRBD2 (5 bases each). In germline, CDR1 is SGHAT, CDR2 FQNNGV. There are 14 residues in the CDR3. With 2 bases removed from V and 6 bases from J, the gap between germline ends came to 10 bases. The CDR3 DNA reads as TGTGCCAGCAGCTTACGCCAGGGAGCCGGGGAGCTGTTTTTT. Amino acids: CASSLRQGAGELFF.

DNA for the CDR3: TGTGCCAGCGTTGGCAGAGATATCTATGGCTACACCTTC. Residues: CASVGRDIYGYTF. The rearrangement uses TRBV6-5 and TRBJ1-2; D unresolved. The germline V and J ends were trimmed by 8 bases and 4 bases, with 14 bases remaining between them. This CDR3 comprises 13 residues. Germline CDR1 and CDR2: MNHEY and SVGAGI.

The chain is built from TRBV4-1 and TRBJ1-1; D ambiguous. This CDR3 region has 14 residues. Germline V gene sequence: CDR1 MGHRA, CDR2 YSYEKL. The V gene lost 0 bases and the J gene lost 1 base, with 6 bases spanning the gap. The CDR3 spells CASSQDLRNTEAFF. CDR3 bases: TGCGCCAGCAGCCAAGATCTAAGGAACACTGAAGCTTTCTTT.

This clone was counted once. The chain has TRBV2 and TRBJ2-7; 8 nucleotides line up with TRBD2. CDR3 length: 13 amino acids. CDR1 is SNHLY, CDR2 FYNNEI, per germline. J lost 5 bases, V lost 6 bases, and 6 bases had no gene match. The CDR3, as DNA: TGTGCCAGCAGAAATGGCGGGAGGAACGAGCAGTACTTC. Amino acid sequence: CASRNGGRNEQYF.

This clone was seen only a few times. The rearrangement uses TRBV27 and TRBJ1-5, with D possibly matching TRBD1 (5 bases). In germline, CDR1 is MNHEY, CDR2 SMNVEV (reference sequence). Trimming took 5 bases from V and 7 from J, leaving 12 bases between them. The CDR3 has 13 amino acids. CDR3: CASSPTGEQPQHF. For the CDR3, the DNA is TGTGCCAGCAGTCCGACGGGGGAACAGCCCCAGCATTTT.

The rearrangement uses TRBV11-2 and TRBJ2-1; TRBD1 matches at 9 bases. Germline assignment: CDR1 SGHAT and CDR2 FQNNGV. J gave up 3 bases and V 4 bases, and 7 bases lay outside the gene matches. The length of the CDR3 is 16 residues. CDR3 DNA sequence: TGTGCCAGCAGCTCCCAACAGGGGGCTTTCTACAATGAGCAGTTCTTC. Protein sequence: CASSSQQGAFYNEQFF.

V gene TRBV4-2 combines with J gene TRBJ2-1; D unclear. This CDR3 region has 14 residues. The ends were cut back, 4 bases at V and 10 bases at J, with 17 bases in the middle. Germline loops: CDR1 LGHNA, CDR2 YNFKEQ. The CDR3 coding sequence is TGTGCCAGCAGCCGAGGCTCACAGATTACAGAGCAGTTCTTC. Translation gives CASSRGSQITEQFF.

The rearrangement uses TRBV27 and TRBJ2-1; the D gene could be TRBD1 or TRBD2 (5 bases each). The V gene's germline CDR1 is MNHEY and CDR2 SMNVEV (reference sequence). V was trimmed by 5 bases and J by 10 bases, leaving 12 bases between them. The CDR3 is made up of 12 amino acids. DNA of the CDR3: TGTGCCAGCAGTATTATCGGGGACGAGCAGTTCTTC. Protein sequence: CASSIIGDEQFF.

V and J are TRBV6-1 and TRBJ2-2; TRBD1 is a possible D gene (5 bases). Germline CDR1 MNHNS, CDR2 SASEGT. With 2 bases removed from V and 0 bases from J, the gap between germline ends came to 13 bases. The CDR3 extends over 17 amino acids. The CDR3 coding sequence is TGTGCCAGCAGTGAACTACAGGCCCACGCGAACACCGGGGAGCTGTTTTTT. This codes for CASSELQAHANTGELFF.

This chain connects TRBV5-1 to TRBJ1-2; D is perhaps TRBD1 (6 bases). Trimming pared 4 bases from V and 2 bases from J, leaving 15 bases between. CDR1 and CDR2 (germline): SGHRS, YFSETQ. The CDR3 covers 15 residues. CDR3 bases: TGCGCCAGCAGCGTCGCAGGGGATATCAACTATGGCTACACCTTC. It is translated as CASSVAGDINYGYTF.

This clone was counted a few times. The rearrangement joins TRBV2 to TRBJ2-7; 10 bases are shared with TRBD2. CDR3 length: 15 amino acids. The ends lost 6 bases at V and 5 bases at J; junction bases unmatched: 10. Germline V gene data show CDR1 as SNHLY and CDR2 as FYNNEI. This CDR3 reads CASRLTSGVGNEQYF. In DNA form, the CDR3 reads TGTGCCAGCAGGCTTACTAGCGGGGTCGGTAACGAGCAGTACTTC.

This clone was detected only a few times. The J gene is TRBJ1-5, the V gene TRBV19; no clear D. Trimming removed 9 bases at V and 13 bases at J, with 19 bases between. The CDR3 sequence is 12 residues long. Germline loops: CDR1 LNHDA, CDR2 SQIVND (reference sequence). DNA for the CDR3: TGTGCCAGCAAGGCCTCACTGTCGGGACAGCATTTT. Its translation: CASKASLSGQHF.

This clone showed up just once. This rearrangement joins TRBV6-5 to TRBJ2-4; 14 bases align to TRBD2. Germline V gene data show CDR1 as MNHEY and CDR2 as SVGAGI. The CDR3 runs to 14 residues. The V and J ends lost 4 bases and 8 bases, in that order; junction bases with no gene match: 1. The CDR3 protein is CASSLTSGGDIQYF. CDR3 DNA sequence: TGTGCCAGCAGTTTGACTAGCGGGGGGGACATTCAGTACTTC.

The chain uses TRBV11-2 and TRBJ1-3; TRBD1 is a possible D gene (5 bases). V was cut by 3 bases and J by 0 bases, with 15 bases left in between. Germline CDR1 and CDR2: SGHAT and FQNNGV. CDR3 size: 17 residues. CDR3 in DNA: TGTGCCAGCAGCTTTACCACCGGGACGGTCTCTGGAAACACCATATATTTT. This codes for CASSFTTGTVSGNTIYF. Full variable domain (remainder filled in from reference TRBV11-2 and TRBJ1-3): EAGVAQSPRYKIIEKRQSVAFWCNPISGHATLYWYQQILGQGPKLLIQFQNNGVVDDSQLPKDRFSAERLKGVDSTLKIQPAKLEDSAVYLCASSFTTGTVSGNTIYFGEGSWLTVV.

The chain recombines TRBV9 with TRBJ2-2, with 9 positions matching TRBD2. The CDR3 has 16 amino acids. J gave up 4 bases and V 4 bases, and 8 bases lay outside the gene matches. CDR1 and CDR2 (germline): SGDLS, YYNGEE. The CDR3, as DNA: TGTGCCAGCAGCCCCCATAGCGGGAGATTCACCGGGGAGCTGTTTTTT. Protein product: CASSPHSGRFTGELFF.

The rearrangement uses TRBV19 and TRBJ2-2; TRBD1 might be the D (6 bases). Germline CDR1 and CDR2: LNHDA and SQIVND (reference sequence). CDR3 length equals 15 residues. V was shortened by 0 bases and J by 6 bases, with 11 bases between the two germline ends. The CDR3, as DNA: TGTGCCAGTAGTATAGATCTTAGGACAGCCGGGGAGCTGTTTTTT. Its protein product is CASSIDLRTAGELFF.

This clone showed up just a few times. This chain connects TRBV6-5 to TRBJ1-5; TRBD1 might be the D (5 bases). Looked up from germline, CDR1 is MNHEY and CDR2 is SVGAGI. CDR3 length: 15 amino acids. V was clipped by 8 bases and J by 6 bases, with 20 bases between them. The CDR3 bases are TGTGCCAGCTCAAGATTGGGGCAGGGAGGTCAGCCCCAGCATTTT. It encodes CASSRLGQGGQPQHF.